The 31 T cell receptor beta chains presented below share a single source sample, sequenced in a study of cytomegalovirus exposure and HLA in healthy donors. PCR used 60 Vbeta primers and 13 Jbeta primers. Measured with immunoSEQ multiplex PCR; TCRdb has only the in-frame clones, and not every one. This table has roughly 150,000 clones, around 83% appearing once. The sequenced material came from PBMCs. These receptors originate from a girl aged 2-10 years in good health and CMV-seropositive.

The rearrangement uses TRBV20-1 and TRBJ1-1; D ambiguous. V lost 6 bases to trimming and J lost 11 bases, with 16 bases between them. Looked up from germline, CDR1 is DFQATT and CDR2 is SNEGSKA (reference sequence). The CDR3 is made up of 11 amino acids. The CDR3 sequence is CSASPGSMAFF. In DNA form, the CDR3 reads TGCAGTGCGAGCCCGGGGTCGATGGCTTTCTTT.

This clone occurred once. The chain couples TRBV2 to TRBJ1-5, with a possible D match to TRBD1 (5 bases). The CDR3 spans 16 residues. V was shortened by 6 bases and J by 5 bases, with 20 bases between the two germline ends. Germline CDR1 SNHLY, CDR2 FYNNEI. CDR3 loop: CASRLGPKGYYQPQHF. CDR3 nucleotide sequence: TGTGCCAGCAGATTGGGGCCTAAGGGTTATTATCAGCCCCAGCATTTT.

This clone was seen a single time. The chain couples TRBV30 to TRBJ1-5; 8 bases agree with TRBD1. The CDR3 contains 17 residues. V was clipped by 0 bases and J by 0 bases; unmatched bases: 7. The germline CDR1 and CDR2 sequences are GTSNPN and SVGIG (reference sequence). The CDR3 reads CAWSVDRGYHSNQPQHF. The CDR3 bases are TGTGCCTGGAGTGTAGACAGGGGCTATCATAGCAATCAGCCCCAGCATTTT.

V is TRBV27 and J is TRBJ1-5, with a weak D call TRBD1 (5 bases). Trimming stripped 1 base from V and 4 bases from J, with 14 bases between. This CDR3 has 16 amino acids. In germline, CDR1 is MNHEY, CDR2 SMNVEV (reference sequence). CDR3: CASSLFSGGNNQPQHF. CDR3 DNA sequence: TGTGCCAGCAGTTTATTTTCGGGGGGAAATAATCAGCCCCAGCATTTT.

The V and J genes are TRBV5-1 and TRBJ2-1; possibly TRBD2 for D (7 bases). CDR3 length: 15 residues. The germline V and J ends were trimmed by 4 bases and 8 bases, with 19 bases remaining between them. CDR1 is SGHRS, CDR2 YFSETQ, per germline. CDR3 sequence reads: CASSEQGLYDDEQFF. As DNA, the CDR3 is TGCGCCAGCAGCGAACAGGGACTATACGACGATGAGCAGTTCTTC.

The rearrangement uses TRBV30 and TRBJ1-1; D not certain. The germline V gene encodes CDR1 GTSNPN and CDR2 SVGIG (reference sequence). The CDR3 spans 14 residues. With 4 bases removed from V and 1 base from J, the gap between germline ends came to 13 bases. CDR3 residues: CAWKKLVRNTEAFF. For the CDR3, the DNA is TGTGCCTGGAAAAAACTAGTTCGGAACACTGAAGCTTTCTTT. Looking up the rest from reference TRBV30 and TRBJ1-1 gives the full variable domain: SQTIHQWPATLVQPVGSPLSLECTVEGTSNPNLYWYRQAAGRGLQLLFYSVGIGQISSEVPQNLSASRPQDRQFILSSKKLLLSDSGFYLCAWKKLVRNTEAFFGQGTRLTVV.

The chain employs TRBV5-1 and TRBJ2-5; TRBD1 agrees at 7 bases. The germline CDR1 and CDR2 sequences are SGHRS and YFSETQ. CDR3 length: 16 amino acids. V gave up 4 bases and J gave up 1 base; unmatched junction bases: 10. CDR3 in amino acids: CASSSFLGQLQETQYF. The CDR3 DNA reads as TGCGCCAGCAGCAGCTTCCTGGGACAGCTCCAAGAGACCCAGTACTTC.

The chain employs TRBV4-2 and TRBJ2-1; TRBD2 aligns across 8 bases. Germline CDR1 is LGHNA and CDR2 is YNFKEQ. This CDR3 is built from 15 residues. J gave up 3 bases and V 7 bases, and 8 bases lay outside the gene matches. CDR3 sequence (DNA): TGTGCCAGCACCCCGGGTAGCGGGAACTACAATGAGCAGTTCTTC. Its translation is CASTPGSGNYNEQFF.

The chain recombines TRBV30 with TRBJ2-5; no firm D call. The J call is doubtful: the DNA matches TRBJ2-7 better. CDR1 is GTSNPN and CDR2 is SVGIG in the germline V gene (reference sequence). The CDR3 runs 10 residues. The CDR3 coding sequence is TGTGCCTGGAGTAACTACGAGCAGTACTTC. It encodes CAWSNYEQYF.

The chain carries TRBV5-6 and TRBJ1-5; D is undetermined. Germline CDR1 and CDR2: SGHDT and YYEEEE. The CDR3 totals 16 residues. V was clipped by 2 bases and J by 2 bases, with 14 bases between them. CDR3 sequence: CASSLMAGYGNQPQHF. In nucleotides, the CDR3 is TGTGCCAGCAGCTTAATGGCGGGCTATGGCAATCAGCCCCAGCATTTT. Supplemented by reference TRBV5-6 and TRBJ1-5, the full variable domain reads DAGVTQSPTHLIKTRGQQVTLRCSPKSGHDTVSWYQQALGQGPQFIFQYYEEEERQRGNFPDRFSGHQFPNYSSELNVNALLLGDSALYLCASSLMAGYGNQPQHFGDGTRLSIL.

J is TRBJ1-3 and V is TRBV19; a possible D gene is TRBD1 (5 bases). This CDR3 contains 13 residues. Per germline, CDR1 LNHDA and CDR2 SQIVND (reference sequence). V shed 9 bases and J shed 1 base, with 10 bases lying between them. In DNA, the CDR3 is TGTGCCAGCGACAGCTTATCTGGAAACACCATATATTTT. Protein: CASDSLSGNTIYF.

V usage is TRBV28 and J usage is TRBJ2-7; D is perhaps TRBD1 (6 bases). CDR1 is MDHEN, CDR2 SYDVKM, per germline. The CDR3 is 14 amino acids. Trimming took 4 bases from V and 5 from J, leaving 15 bases between them. The CDR3 spells CASSWTGTTDEQYF. DNA for the CDR3: TGTGCCAGCAGTTGGACCGGGACAACGGACGAGCAGTACTTC.

The genes are TRBV7-9 and TRBJ2-7; a weak D match, TRBD2 (6 bases). CDR1 is SEHNR, CDR2 FQNEAQ, per germline (reference sequence). V lost 6 bases and J 0 bases, leaving 15 bases between the germline ends. The CDR3 totals 15 residues. CDR3: CASSTPSEISYEQYF. CDR3 DNA sequence: TGTGCCAGCAGTACCCCTAGCGAGATCTCCTACGAGCAGTACTTC.

The chain has TRBV28 and TRBJ2-7, with a weak D call TRBD1 (6 bases). The ends were cut back, 7 bases at V and 4 bases at J, with 14 bases in the middle. The CDR3 has 13 amino acids. From germline, CDR1 is MDHEN and CDR2 SYDVKM. The CDR3 protein is CASTFAQGYEQYF. The CDR3, as DNA: TGTGCCAGCACCTTCGCACAGGGTTACGAGCAGTACTTC.

The DNA for the CDR3 is TGTGCCAGCAGCCGACGAGAGCGGGAGATGGATGAGCAGTTCTTC. Its translation is CASSRREREMDEQFF. V gene TRBV4-2 combines with J gene TRBJ2-1; 8 bases match TRBD2. The CDR3 spans 15 residues. Germline lookup yields CDR1 LGHNA and CDR2 YNFKEQ. The junction had 10 bases not matched to a gene; V was cut back by 4 bases and J by 8 bases.

This chain uses TRBV6-5 with TRBJ1-4; the D is unclear. Trimming took 0 bases from V and 6 from J, leaving 8 bases between them. Germline values: CDR1 MNHEY, CDR2 SVGAGI. This CDR3 comprises 14 residues. The CDR3 region is CASSYSYADEKLFF. DNA of the CDR3: TGTGCCAGCAGTTACTCGTACGCGGATGAAAAACTGTTTTTT.

The genes are TRBV28 and TRBJ2-3, with D unresolved. Germline assignment: CDR1 MDHEN and CDR2 SYDVKM. Trimming took 5 bases from V and 4 from J, leaving 13 bases between them. The CDR3 has 14 residues. CDR3 bases: TGTGCCAGCAGTCCCACCCAGATTCCAGATACGCAGTATTTT. This codes for CASSPTQIPDTQYF.

This CDR3 reads CATEENPNTGELFF. DNA for the CDR3: TGTGCCACCGAGGAGAATCCGAACACCGGGGAGCTGTTTTTT. This chain joins TRBV28 and TRBJ2-2; D unclear. Germline CDR1 reads MDHEN; CDR2 reads SYDVKM. This CDR3 is built from 14 residues. The V and J ends lost 10 bases and 0 bases respectively, with 12 bases between them.

The J gene is TRBJ1-6, the V gene TRBV7-8; tentatively, D is TRBD1 (6 bases). Trimming left V 4 bases short and J 6 bases short, with 13 bases between. This CDR3 region has 15 residues. Germline CDR1 and CDR2: SGHVS and FQNEAQ. Here the CDR3 reads CASSSRDKSNSPLHF. CDR3 sequence (DNA): TGTGCCAGCAGCTCGAGGGACAAGTCTAATTCACCCCTCCACTTT.

The chain recombines TRBV28 with TRBJ2-4; D is undetermined. V lost 8 bases, J lost 2 bases, and 13 bases lay in between. There are 14 residues in the CDR3. Germline V gene data show CDR1 as MDHEN and CDR2 as SYDVKM. The CDR3 reads CASSVAQPKNIQYF. DNA of the CDR3: TGTGCCAGCTCCGTCGCACAGCCCAAAAACATTCAGTACTTC. The full variable domain, with the rest looked up from reference TRBV28 and TRBJ2-4, is DVKVTQSSRYLVKRTGEKVFLECVQDMDHENMFWYRQDPGLGLRLIYFSYDVKMKEKGDIPEGYSVSREKKERFSLILESASTNQTSMYLCASSVAQPKNIQYFGAGTRLSVL.

The chain uses TRBV10-2 and TRBJ1-1; possibly TRBD1 for D (6 bases). Trimming pared 0 bases from V and 5 bases from J, leaving 16 bases between. Germline V gene lookup returns CDR1 WSHSY and CDR2 SAAADI. The CDR3 has 16 amino acids. The CDR3 DNA is TGCGCCAGCAGTGAGTCGCGAGGGGGACGAGGAACTGAAGCTTTCTTT. Protein product: CASSESRGGRGTEAFF.

Only a few counts were recorded for this clone. The sample contains more than one DNA sequence encoding this CDR3. The chain uses TRBV6-1 and TRBJ2-3; 11 bases agree with TRBD1. The CDR3 has 14 amino acids. Germline lookup yields CDR1 MNHNS and CDR2 SASEGT. V shed 3 bases, J shed 4 bases, and the junction held 0 bases outside the gene matches. The CDR3 protein is CASSEGQGADTQYF. CDR3 DNA sequence: TGTGCCAGCAGTGAGGGACAGGGGGCAGATACGCAGTATTTT.

The V gene is TRBV5-4, the J gene TRBJ2-2, with TRBD1 identical over 11 bases. The germline V gene encodes CDR1 SGHNT and CDR2 YYREEE (reference sequence). The CDR3 is 18 residues long. V lost 4 bases, J lost 3 bases, and 11 bases stayed unmatched. CDR3 residues: CASSRGRTGGGHTGELFF. The CDR3 region has the DNA TGTGCCAGCAGCCGAGGCAGGACAGGGGGCGGTCACACCGGGGAGCTGTTTTTT.

The chain is built from TRBV25-1 and TRBJ2-5; 9 bases fit TRBD2. With 3 bases clipped from V and 5 bases from J, the junction kept 4 bases outside the gene matches. Germline CDR1 and CDR2: MGHDK and SYGVNS. The CDR3 contains 14 residues. CDR3 coding DNA: TGTGCCAGCAGTGATAGCGGGAGAAGCGAGACCCAGTACTTC. It encodes CASSDSGRSETQYF.

The chain combines TRBV7-9 with TRBJ2-3, with D hard to call. CDR3 size: 13 residues. V dropped 5 bases and J dropped 4 bases, with 10 bases sitting between them. Germline assignment: CDR1 SEHNR and CDR2 FQNEAQ (reference sequence). CDR3 nucleotides: TGTGCCAGCAGCGTTCAGCAGGCAGATACGCAGTATTTT. It specifies CASSVQQADTQYF. The complete variable domain, with remaining parts taken from reference TRBV7-9 and TRBJ2-3, reads DTGVSQNPRHKITKRGQNVTFRCDPISEHNRLYWYRQTLGQGPEFLTYFQNEAQLEKSRLLSDRFSAERPKGSFSTLEIQRTEQGDSAMYLCASSVQQADTQYFGPGTRLTVL.

About this clone itself: Compared with germline, one end of the junction differs, possibly owing to a read error. The chain uses TRBV30 and TRBJ1-2, with 8 bases lining up with TRBD1. The length of the CDR3 is 16 residues. CDR1 and CDR2 from the germline V gene are GTSNPN and SVGIG (reference sequence). CDR3 coding DNA: TGTACCTGGAGTGTAAGCAGGGGGCTTCCTTCCTATGGCTACACCTTC. It is translated as CTWSVSRGLPSYGYTF.

This clone has more than one count but fewer than ten. V is TRBV5-6 and J is TRBJ2-5; a weak D match, TRBD2 (6 bases). CDR1 is SGHDT and CDR2 is YYEEEE in the germline V gene. Trimming left V 3 bases short and J 4 bases short, with 19 bases between. The CDR3 totals 16 residues. CDR3 sequence (DNA): TGTGCCAGCAGCTGGAGGGTCCGGTTGGCGGGAGAGACCCAGTACTTC. This codes for CASSWRVRLAGETQYF.

The rearrangement uses TRBV27 and TRBJ2-7, with TRBD2 matching over 7 bases. CDR1 is MNHEY, CDR2 SMNVEV, per germline (reference sequence). Trimming cost V 5 bases and J 5 bases; bases outside gene matches: 6. This CDR3 is built from 13 residues. The chain's CDR3 is CASSPPGLDEQYF. The DNA of the CDR3 is TGTGCCAGCAGTCCCCCCGGACTAGACGAGCAGTACTTC.

This clone has more than one count but fewer than ten. V is TRBV28 and J is TRBJ2-5; D possibly corresponds to TRBD2 (5 bases). With 10 bases removed from V and 3 bases from J, the gap between germline ends came to 12 bases. CDR1 and CDR2 from the germline V gene are MDHEN and SYDVKM. There are 12 residues in the CDR3. CDR3 coding DNA: TGTGCCACTTCCGGACTCGAAGAGACCCAGTACTTC. It encodes CATSGLEETQYF.

The gene calls are TRBV15 and TRBJ1-1, with D perhaps TRBD1 (5 bases). The germline gives CDR1 LNHNV, CDR2 YYDKDF (reference sequence). The CDR3 consists of 15 residues. V was pared by 2 bases and J by 1 base, with 11 bases between. The CDR3 bases are TGTGCCACCAGCAGAACTCCCAGGGCGAACACTGAAGCTTTCTTT. Protein: CATSRTPRANTEAFF.

This chain links TRBV30 with TRBJ1-1, with D tentatively TRBD1 (6 bases). CDR3 length: 10 amino acids. From germline, CDR1 is GTSNPN and CDR2 SVGIG (reference sequence). The V end lost 7 bases, the J end lost 11 bases, and 14 bases lay between the germline ends. The CDR3 region has the DNA TGTGCCTCTTCCAGGGGTAAGGCTTTCTTT. Its protein is CASSRGKAFF.